These 25 T cell receptor beta chains share one sample of origin, sequenced in a study of OX40 agonist ivuxolimab in advanced cancers. Libraries were prepared by immunoSEQ multiplex PCR; TCRdb keeps only in-frame clonotypes and omits some of them. The sample yields more than 65,000 clones, about 85% seen once. The material sequenced was CD4+ or CD8+ T cells sorted from blood, taken in a trial of the OX40 agonist ivuxolimab. These receptors were obtained from an adult with an advanced solid tumor such as melanoma, head and neck, liver or kidney cancer.

Comments on this clone: One junction end does not reproduce the germline sequence, and a read error may be involved. The rearrangement links TRBV7-7 to TRBJ1-4, with D unresolved. The CDR3 runs to 15 residues. The germline CDR1 and CDR2 sequences are SSHAT and FNYEAQ (reference sequence). Here the CDR3 reads CASSIGRNQAEKLFF. The CDR3 DNA reads as TGTGCTAGCAGCATAGGACGGAACCAGGCTGAAAAACTGTTTTTT.

The chain combines TRBV5-5 with TRBJ2-7, with D possibly being TRBD1 (6 bases). This CDR3 has 16 residues. Trimming left V 5 bases short and J 1 base short, with 19 bases between. Per germline, CDR1 SGHKS and CDR2 YYEKEE (reference sequence). CDR3 bases: TGTGCCAGCAGTCCCTCCCCCACAGGGTTTTCCTACGAGCAGTACTTC. It yields the protein CASSPSPTGFSYEQYF.

The V and J genes are TRBV5-1 and TRBJ2-1, with D perhaps matching TRBD1 or TRBD2 (6 bases each). The CDR3 covers 16 residues. Trimming removed 0 bases from V and 1 base from J, with 11 bases in between. Germline V lookup: CDR1 SGHRS, CDR2 YFSETQ. The CDR3 nucleotides read TGCGCCAGCAGCTTGGAAGGGGGACTTTCCTACAATGAGCAGTTCTTC. This gives the protein CASSLEGGLSYNEQFF.

The chain carries TRBV28 and TRBJ1-3; D is uncertain. Germline V gene lookup returns CDR1 MDHEN and CDR2 SYDVKM. The CDR3 totals 14 residues. V dropped 2 bases and J dropped 1 base, with 6 bases sitting between them. CDR3 loop: CASSLHLSGNTIYF. The CDR3 region has the DNA TGTGCCAGCAGTTTACACCTTTCTGGAAACACCATATATTTT.

The chain uses TRBV14 and TRBJ2-4; D is perhaps TRBD2 (6 bases). The CDR3 is 12 residues long. Trimming took off 3 bases at V and 6 bases at J, with 6 bases between the two ends. Per germline, CDR1 SGHDN and CDR2 FVKESK. In nucleotides, the CDR3 is TGTGCCAGCAGCCAGGGGGGAAACATTCAGTACTTC. Translating it yields CASSQGGNIQYF.

The V and J genes are TRBV27 and TRBJ2-1, with D perhaps TRBD2 (5 bases). CDR1 and CDR2 from the germline V gene are MNHEY and SMNVEV (reference sequence). The CDR3 spans 15 residues. V dropped 1 base and J dropped 5 bases, with 12 bases sitting between them. CDR3 sequence: CASSLLGVPDNEQFF. CDR3 nucleotides: TGTGCCAGCAGTTTATTGGGAGTCCCTGACAATGAGCAGTTCTTC.

In DNA, the CDR3 is TGTGCCCCGGAACAGTTGAACACTGAAGCTTTCTTT. Its protein is CAPEQLNTEAFF. The V and J genes are TRBV7-9 and TRBJ1-1; D uncertain. The V gene lost 11 bases and the J gene lost 0 bases, with 10 bases spanning the gap. Germline V lookup: CDR1 SEHNR, CDR2 FQNEAQ (reference sequence). The CDR3 sequence is 12 residues long.

This clone was found once. The chain links TRBV7-2 to TRBJ1-6; the D is unclear. Between the trimmed V and J ends, which lost 2 bases and 9 bases, there was a span of 11 bases. The CDR3 is 14 amino acids. The germline V gene encodes CDR1 SGHTA and CDR2 FQGNSA. CDR3 region: CASSLKRRSSPLHF. In DNA form, the CDR3 reads TGTGCCAGCAGCTTAAAAAGACGTAGTTCACCCCTCCACTTT.

This clone was counted only a few times. The chain links TRBV19 to TRBJ1-5; D unclear. The CDR3 extends over 15 amino acids. The ends were cut back, 3 bases at V and 0 bases at J, with 9 bases in the middle. The V gene's germline CDR1 is LNHDA and CDR2 SQIVND (reference sequence). Here the CDR3 reads CASSMWDFSNQPQHF. The CDR3 bases are TGTGCCAGTAGTATGTGGGATTTTAGCAATCAGCCCCAGCATTTT.

The rearrangement joins TRBV7-3 to TRBJ2-2; 10 nucleotides line up with TRBD2. The CDR3 sequence is 17 residues long. The germline CDR1 and CDR2 sequences are SGHTA and FQGTGA. V lost 3 bases, J lost 5 bases, and 9 bases stayed unmatched. The CDR3 protein is CASSFAIAGGGTGELFF. CDR3 in DNA: TGTGCCAGCAGCTTTGCAATAGCGGGAGGAGGGACCGGGGAGCTGTTTTTT.

The chain combines TRBV19 with TRBJ1-2; tentative D call: TRBD1 (5 bases). CDR1 LNHDA and CDR2 SQIVND come from the germline V gene (reference sequence). V lost 5 bases to trimming and J lost 0 bases, with 7 bases between them. This CDR3 is built from 13 residues. The CDR3 is CASSDRPNYGYTF. In DNA, the CDR3 is TGTGCCAGTAGTGACAGACCTAACTATGGCTACACCTTC.

The rearrangement links TRBV4-1 to TRBJ2-2; unclear D gene. Germline V gene lookup returns CDR1 MGHRA and CDR2 YSYEKL. The CDR3 sequence is 16 residues long. The V and J ends lost 4 bases and 0 bases respectively, with 12 bases between them. The CDR3 is CASSPEAASNTGELFF. The CDR3 DNA reads as TGCGCCAGCAGCCCAGAGGCAGCCTCGAACACCGGGGAGCTGTTTTTT.

This sequence joins TRBV9 and TRBJ1-1, with D tentatively TRBD1 (6 bases). V gave up 7 bases and J gave up 1 base, with 11 bases separating them. Germline V lookup: CDR1 SGDLS, CDR2 YYNGEE. This CDR3 region has 13 residues. DNA of the CDR3: TGTGCCAGCTCTACAGGGTCGAACACTGAAGCTTTCTTT. Amino acids: CASSTGSNTEAFF.

J is TRBJ1-2 and V is TRBV28, with a tentative D call TRBD1 (6 bases). The V end was cut by 1 base, the J end by 4 bases, with 13 bases between. This CDR3 is 15 amino acids long. Germline assignment: CDR1 MDHEN and CDR2 SYDVKM. The CDR3 nucleotides are TGTGCCAGCAGTTTATATGGGGGCGAGGGCTATGGCTACACCTTC. This encodes CASSLYGGEGYGYTF.

This clone was seen just once. The chain couples TRBV27 to TRBJ2-7; perhaps D is TRBD1 or TRBD2 (6 bases each). V was pared by 3 bases and J by 1 base, with 10 bases between. Germline V CDR1 and CDR2: MNHEY, SMNVEV (reference sequence). This CDR3 spans 14 amino acids. The CDR3: CASSFGGLSYEQYF. DNA of the CDR3: TGTGCCAGCAGTTTTGGGGGGCTATCCTACGAGCAGTACTTC.

The rearrangement joins TRBV27 to TRBJ2-7; the match to TRBD1 covers 9 bases. CDR3 length: 18 amino acids. Germline lookup yields CDR1 MNHEY and CDR2 SMNVEV (reference sequence). J was trimmed by 3 bases and V by 3 bases; bases with no gene match: 15. This CDR3 is CASSFYRGTGRFYYEQYF. Here the CDR3 DNA reads TGTGCCAGCAGTTTCTATCGGGGGACAGGGAGGTTCTACTACGAGCAGTACTTC.

The chain couples TRBV28 to TRBJ1-1; a possible D gene is TRBD1 (6 bases). The CDR3 totals 13 residues. Germline V gene sequence: CDR1 MDHEN, CDR2 SYDVKM. The V end lost 6 bases, the J end lost 0 bases, and 8 bases lay between the germline ends. DNA for the CDR3: TGTGCCAGCAGGTCAGGGGTGAACACTGAAGCTTTCTTT. Protein sequence: CASRSGVNTEAFF.

The chain carries TRBV2 and TRBJ1-1, with a possible D match to TRBD1 (5 bases). Per germline, CDR1 SNHLY and CDR2 FYNNEI. The V and J ends lost 7 bases and 6 bases respectively, with 12 bases between them. This CDR3 contains 12 residues. The CDR3 sequence is CASIQGYAEAFF. As DNA, the CDR3 is TGTGCCAGCATTCAGGGTTACGCTGAAGCTTTCTTT.

J is TRBJ1-5 and V is TRBV19; 7 bases are shared with TRBD1. Germline CDR1 reads LNHDA; CDR2 reads SQIVND (reference sequence). Trimming at V came to 4 bases and at J to 0 bases, leaving 6 bases not matched to a gene. This CDR3 has 16 residues. CDR3 DNA sequence: TGTGCCAGTAGTACCAAGACAGGGATTAGCAATCAGCCCCAGCATTTT. Protein sequence: CASSTKTGISNQPQHF.

V and J are TRBV7-2 and TRBJ2-1, with unresolved D. V was cut by 4 bases and J by 2 bases, with 18 bases left in between. The CDR3 is 17 residues long. The germline CDR1 and CDR2 sequences are SGHTA and FQGNSA. The CDR3 is CASSSEWPSVPYNEQFF. The DNA of the CDR3 is TGTGCCAGCAGCTCCGAGTGGCCCTCAGTCCCCTACAATGAGCAGTTCTTC.

This clone was recorded only once. The chain is built from TRBV30 and TRBJ2-7, with D perhaps matching TRBD2 (7 bases). The CDR3 spans 15 residues. CDR1 GTSNPN and CDR2 SVGIG come from the germline V gene (reference sequence). Trimming took 3 bases from V and 3 from J, leaving 18 bases between them. CDR3 region: CAWSGGTSPGYEQYF. The CDR3 nucleotides read TGTGCCTGGAGCGGGGGGACATCCCCGGGCTACGAGCAGTACTTC.

The chain employs TRBV2 and TRBJ1-5; 9 nucleotides line up with TRBD1. V lost 6 bases and J lost 5; bases outside the gene matches: 8. This CDR3 has 15 residues. The germline V gene has CDR1 SNHLY and CDR2 FYNNEI. The CDR3 here is CASSPSGQGYQPQHF. CDR3 bases: TGTGCCAGCAGCCCTTCGGGACAGGGATATCAGCCCCAGCATTTT.

The chain couples TRBV6-1 to TRBJ1-6, with a tentative D call TRBD1 (6 bases). CDR1 is MNHNS and CDR2 is SASEGT in the germline V gene. The CDR3 is 15 residues long. With 8 bases removed from V and 2 bases from J, the gap between germline ends came to 13 bases. The chain's CDR3 is CASRSGVAYNSPLHF. CDR3 coding DNA: TGTGCCAGCCGCTCAGGGGTTGCCTATAATTCACCCCTCCACTTT.

V usage is TRBV10-2 and J usage is TRBJ2-5; maybe TRBD2 (6 bases). V lost 5 bases and J lost 9, with 13 bases in between. The CDR3 is made up of 12 amino acids. Germline lookup yields CDR1 WSHSY and CDR2 SAAADI. DNA for the CDR3: TGCGCCAGCAGTTCGGGACTCGCGGCCCAGTACTTC. Translating it yields CASSSGLAAQYF.

The chain recombines TRBV7-9 with TRBJ1-1; 10 nucleotides align to TRBD1. This CDR3 has 16 residues. J gave up 4 bases and V 2 bases, and 7 bases lay outside the gene matches. CDR1 and CDR2 from the germline V gene are SEHNR and FQNEAQ (reference sequence). The CDR3 spells CASSLSDRGQGTEAFF. The CDR3 bases are TGTGCCAGCAGCTTATCTGACAGGGGGCAGGGCACTGAAGCTTTCTTT. Variable domain in full (rest from reference TRBV7-9 and TRBJ1-1): DTGVSQNPRHKITKRGQNVTFRCDPISEHNRLYWYRQTLGQGPEFLTYFQNEAQLEKSRLLSDRFSAERPKGSFSTLEIQRTEQGDSAMYLCASSLSDRGQGTEAFFGQGTRLTVV.